This is a list of T cell receptor beta chains from one sample in a study of cytomegalovirus exposure and HLA in healthy donors. Only in-frame clones appear in the TCRdb table, and some are missing; sequencing was by immunoSEQ multiplex PCR. Of about 200,000 clones in the sample, more than 75% were seen once. Material: PBMCs. All receptors come from a woman in her 30s in good health and CMV-seropositive. CDR3s include the opening cysteine and the closing phenylalanine or tryptophan. A D gene is named only where the DNA matches it firmly.

v_gene,d_gene,len,CDR3aa
TRBV29-1,TRBD1,13,CSVGQGGADTQYF
TRBV5-1,.,13,CASSLAEGAGAFF
TRBV7-9,TRBD2,15,CASSPSGGSLETQYF
TRBV2,.,13,CASSNRDDTEAFF
TRBV28,TRBD2,16,CASSLGLAGERETQYF
TRBV7-8,TRBD1,15,CASSPGQGVGETQYF
TRBV7-9,.,14,CASSLAREGYEQYF
TRBV7-9,.,16,CASTPTGSADFEKLFF
TRBV7-6,.,16,CASSSHSGRVLETQYF
TRBV7-2,.,18,CASSSRFTRGGSTDTQYF
TRBV19,TRBD2,15,CASSSGLADHNEQFF
TRBV30,.,13,CAWSVHGRSPLHF
TRBV6-5,TRBD1,16,CASSYTGTEPTGELFF
TRBV6-6,.,12,CASSLLSTEAFF
TRBV6-1,.,14,CASSAGQMNTEAFF
TRBV6-1,TRBD2,15,CASSPTSGGSETQYF
TRBV11-2,.,15,CASSLHGGDLYGYTF
TRBV7-9,.,14,CASSDQGRGTEAFF
TRBV4-2,TRBD2,17,CASSQNPYGGVTGELFF
TRBV9,.,13,CASSVGGGQEAFF
TRBV28,.,13,CATTGFRNQPQHF
TRBV5-1,TRBD1,16,CASSPTGVGANEKLFF
TRBV7-6,TRBD2,15,CASSSSSGSFNEQFF
TRBV6-6,TRBD1,15,CASSSGQGGNEKLFF
TRBV19,TRBD1,15,CASSITGTGEEKLFF
TRBV6-1,TRBD1,15,CASSEDTGEYNEQFF
TRBV7-9,.,15,CASSLGAGLADTQYF
TRBV28,TRBD2,15,CASRRGTSETNEQFF